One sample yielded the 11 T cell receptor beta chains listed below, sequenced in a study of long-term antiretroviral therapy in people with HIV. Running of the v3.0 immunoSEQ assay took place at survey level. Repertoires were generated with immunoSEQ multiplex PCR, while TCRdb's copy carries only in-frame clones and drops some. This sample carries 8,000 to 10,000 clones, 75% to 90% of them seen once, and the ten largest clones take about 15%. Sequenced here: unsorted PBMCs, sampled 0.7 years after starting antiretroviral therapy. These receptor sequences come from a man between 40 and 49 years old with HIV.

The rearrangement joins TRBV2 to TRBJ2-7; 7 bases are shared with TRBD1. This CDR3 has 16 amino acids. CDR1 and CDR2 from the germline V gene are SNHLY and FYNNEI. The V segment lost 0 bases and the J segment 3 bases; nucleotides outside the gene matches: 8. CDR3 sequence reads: CASSEAQAGGFYEQYF. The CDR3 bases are TGTGCCAGCAGTGAAGCGCAGGCAGGGGGTTTCTACGAGCAGTACTTC.

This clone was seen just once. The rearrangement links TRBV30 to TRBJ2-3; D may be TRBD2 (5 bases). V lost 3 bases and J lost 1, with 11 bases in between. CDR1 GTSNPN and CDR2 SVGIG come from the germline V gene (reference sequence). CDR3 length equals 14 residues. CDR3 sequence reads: CAWRRGLRTDTQYF. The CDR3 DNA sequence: TGTGCCTGGAGACGGGGATTGCGCACAGATACGCAGTATTTT.

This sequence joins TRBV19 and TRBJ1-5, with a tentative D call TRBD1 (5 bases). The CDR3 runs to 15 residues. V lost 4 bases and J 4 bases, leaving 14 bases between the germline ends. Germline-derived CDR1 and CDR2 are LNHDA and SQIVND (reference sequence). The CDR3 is CASSRGRVMNQPQHF. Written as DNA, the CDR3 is TGTGCCAGTAGTAGGGGACGGGTAATGAATCAGCCCCAGCATTTT. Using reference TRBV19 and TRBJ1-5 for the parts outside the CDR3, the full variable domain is DGGITQSPKYLFRKEGQNVTLSCEQNLNHDAMYWYRQDPGQGLRLIYYSQIVNDFQKGDIAEGYSVSREKKESFPLTVTSAQKNPTAFYLCASSRGRVMNQPQHFGDGTRLSIL.

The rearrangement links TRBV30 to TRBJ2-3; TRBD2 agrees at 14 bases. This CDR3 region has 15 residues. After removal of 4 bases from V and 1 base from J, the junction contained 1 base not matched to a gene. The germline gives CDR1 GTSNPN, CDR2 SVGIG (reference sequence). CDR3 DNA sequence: TGTGCCTGGACGGGACTAGCGGGAGGCACAGATACGCAGTATTTT. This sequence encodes CAWTGLAGGTDTQYF.

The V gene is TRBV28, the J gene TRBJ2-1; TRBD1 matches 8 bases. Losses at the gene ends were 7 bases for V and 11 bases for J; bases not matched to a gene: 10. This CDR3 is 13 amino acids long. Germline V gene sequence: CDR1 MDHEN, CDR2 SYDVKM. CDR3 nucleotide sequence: TGTGCCAGCACGGCGGGGACAGGTCGAAAGCAGTTCTTC. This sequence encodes CASTAGTGRKQFF.

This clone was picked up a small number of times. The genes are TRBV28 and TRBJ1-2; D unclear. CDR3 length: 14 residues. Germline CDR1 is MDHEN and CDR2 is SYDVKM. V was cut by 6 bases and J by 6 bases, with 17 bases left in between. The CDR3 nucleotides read TGTGCCAGCAGGAGCCTGGAGGTTTCGAATGGCTACACCTTC. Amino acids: CASRSLEVSNGYTF.

CDR3 region: CASSISALVPTQYF. CDR3 DNA: TGTGCCAGTAGTATTTCCGCACTAGTTCCTACGCAGTATTTT. This chain connects TRBV19 to TRBJ2-3, with D possibly matching TRBD2 (5 bases). Germline-derived CDR1 and CDR2 are LNHDA and SQIVND (reference sequence). The ends were cut back, 3 bases at V and 8 bases at J, with 15 bases in the middle. This CDR3 is 14 amino acids long.

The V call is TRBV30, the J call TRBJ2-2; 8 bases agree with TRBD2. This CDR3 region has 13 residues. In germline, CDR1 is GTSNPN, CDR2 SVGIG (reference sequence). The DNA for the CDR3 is TGTGCTCTTTCGGGGGGGACGGCCGGGGAGCTGTTTTTT. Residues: CALSGGTAGELFF.

CDR3 sequence: CATSRQGGTNEKLFF. The CDR3 DNA reads as TGTGCCACCAGCAGACAGGGTGGAACTAATGAAAAACTGTTTTTT. The chain uses TRBV15 and TRBJ1-4; D is possibly TRBD1 (5 bases). The V gene's germline CDR1 is LNHNV and CDR2 YYDKDF (reference sequence). The germline V and J ends were trimmed by 2 bases and 1 base, with 8 bases remaining between them. CDR3 length equals 15 residues.

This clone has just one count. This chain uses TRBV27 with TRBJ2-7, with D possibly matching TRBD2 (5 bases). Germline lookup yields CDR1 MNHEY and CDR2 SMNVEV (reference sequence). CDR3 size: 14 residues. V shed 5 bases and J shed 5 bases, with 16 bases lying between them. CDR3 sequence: CASSPGVYGDEQYF. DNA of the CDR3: TGTGCCAGCAGTCCCGGAGTGTACGGGGACGAGCAGTACTTC.

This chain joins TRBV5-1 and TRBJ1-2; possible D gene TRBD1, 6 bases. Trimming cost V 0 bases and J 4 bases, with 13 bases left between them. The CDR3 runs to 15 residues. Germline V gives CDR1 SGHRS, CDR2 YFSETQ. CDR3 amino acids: CASSLAPGGAYGYTF. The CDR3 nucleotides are TGCGCCAGCAGCTTGGCCCCGGGGGGCGCCTATGGCTACACCTTC.